The present TCR beta chain was sequenced within a study of cytomegalovirus exposure and HLA in healthy donors. CDR3 length equals 15 residues. Losses at the gene ends were 4 bases for V and 4 bases for J; bases not matched to a gene: 8. Germline V lookup: CDR1 SGHAT, CDR2 FQNNGV. Vbeta (60) and Jbeta (13) primers were used in the PCR. Only in-frame clones appear in the TCRdb table, and some are missing; sequencing was by immunoSEQ multiplex PCR. The sample holds 110,000 to 150,000 clones, 70% seen once. The TCR was taken from a woman younger than 45 in good health and CMV-seronegative. The gene calls are TRBV11-2 and TRBJ2-7; 9 nucleotides match TRBD1. Input material: PBMCs. The CDR3 spells CASSSPGQGGYEQYF. The CDR3 DNA sequence: TGTGCCAGCAGCTCACCGGGACAGGGAGGGTACGAGCAGTACTTC.